This T cell receptor beta chain was sequenced during a study of esophageal squamous cell carcinoma under preoperative chemotherapy (dated by TCRdb to the late 2010s). General notes on the study: In the study, TCR repertoires were profiled in both peripheral blood T cells and tumor-infiltrating lymphocytes. The effects of paclitaxel-nedaplatin chemotherapy on T-cell receptor repertoires in patients with esophageal squamous cell carcinoma were assessed. The cohort comprised about 5 patients with primary esophageal squamous cell carcinoma. Repertoires from samples taken before paclitaxel-nedaplatin therapy were compared with repertoires from samples taken after paclitaxel-nedaplatin therapy.

V loses 2 bases of germline sequence and J loses 3 bases, and the interval between the two ends is 8 bases. Per the germline V gene, SGHTA is the CDR1 and FQGTGA is the CDR2. Taken from cysteine to phenylalanine, the CDR3 has 13 residues. The CDR3 DNA has 39 bases and is translated from base 1. This clonotype was picked up a small number of times. Its target antigen remains unknown. The record has no base qualities; no much larger clone is one base away. What the study reported, not specific to this receptor: Only a few patients with esophageal squamous cell carcinoma were analyzed, making for a small cohort. Paclitaxel-nedaplatin therapy induced immediate and substantial clonotype frequency changes, with contraction more likely among abundant clones than amplification. After chemotherapy, peripheral T cells showed a significant rise in TCR diversity, whereas tumor-infiltrating lymphocytes did not. Post-treatment tumor-infiltrating lymphocytes appeared partly derived from peripheral T cells migrating into the tumor, not solely from local clonal changes.

Library preparation was by PCR. The sequencing machine was a HiSeq X Ten. High-throughput sequencing was used to characterize TCR repertoires. TCRdb ran its own pipeline on the public reads, namely fastp trimming at Q25 and MiXCR clone calling, and kept in-frame beta chains. Entries that share a CDR3 protein sequence are merged under the most common genes and DNA. The sample table records around 34,000 distinct CDR3 sequences; 52% of these occur just once. The biggest ten clones account for 20% to 25% of the sample. What this sample's time point label stands for: after preoperative PTX-NDP chemotherapy. Paclitaxel-nedaplatin was administered to patients as preoperative chemotherapy before surgery.

Rearrangement joined TRBV7-3 to TRBJ2-7; 5 matching bases give a weak D call of TRBD2. Specimen collection occurred from a patient given preoperative chemotherapy. The sequence came from a human donor with esophageal squamous cell carcinoma. The donor label of this sample is uncertain. The bases are TGTGCCAGCAGCTTAGACGGGAACTACGAGCAGTACTTC. This yields the protein CASSLDGNYEQYF.